This T cell receptor (beta chain) originates from a study of blood T cell repertoires in COVID-19. CDR3 size: 14 residues. In germline, CDR1 is SEHNR, CDR2 FQNEAQ (reference sequence). With V trimmed by 2 bases and J by 9 bases, 6 bases remained unmatched. Per the original data handling: Reference gene primer amplification in the assay estimated nucleated cell counts. TCRdb keeps only in-frame clones here, not all; method: immunoSEQ multiplex PCR. From that table come the V and J calls and clone size; the DNA was used to work out D and trimming. The sample has 25,000 to 35,000 clones, roughly two thirds seen once.

The material sequenced was peripheral blood. V gene TRBV7-9 combines with J gene TRBJ2-1; 8 positions match TRBD2. The sequence was collected from a human donor in a cohort sampled during active COVID-19. The CDR3 sequence: CASSLPGTRSEQFF. In nucleotides, the CDR3 is TGTGCCAGCAGCTTACCCGGGACTAGAAGTGAGCAGTTCTTC.